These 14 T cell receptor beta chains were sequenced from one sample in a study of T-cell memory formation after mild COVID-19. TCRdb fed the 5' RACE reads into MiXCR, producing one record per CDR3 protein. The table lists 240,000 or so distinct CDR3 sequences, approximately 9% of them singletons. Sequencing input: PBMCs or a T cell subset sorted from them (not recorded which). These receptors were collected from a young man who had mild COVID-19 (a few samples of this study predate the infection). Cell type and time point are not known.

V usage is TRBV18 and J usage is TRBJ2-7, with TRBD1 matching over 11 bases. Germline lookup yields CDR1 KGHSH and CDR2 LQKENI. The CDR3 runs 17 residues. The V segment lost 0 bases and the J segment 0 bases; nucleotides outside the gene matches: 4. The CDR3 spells CASSPPPGTGGSYEQYV. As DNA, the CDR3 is TGTGCCAGCTCACCACCCCCCGGGACAGGGGGCTCCTACGAGCAGTACGTC.

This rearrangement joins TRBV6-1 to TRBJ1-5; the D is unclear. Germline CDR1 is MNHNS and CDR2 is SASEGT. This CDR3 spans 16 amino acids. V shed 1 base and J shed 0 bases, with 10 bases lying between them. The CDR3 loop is CASSEDPDNSNQPQHF. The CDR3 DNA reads TGTGCCAGCAGTGAAGATCCAGACAATAGCAATCAGCCCCAGCATTTT.

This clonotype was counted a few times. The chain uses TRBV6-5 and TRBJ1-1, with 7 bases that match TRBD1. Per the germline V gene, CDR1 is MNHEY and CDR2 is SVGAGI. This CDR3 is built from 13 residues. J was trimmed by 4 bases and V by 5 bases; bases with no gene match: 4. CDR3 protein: CASSDRVGTEAFF. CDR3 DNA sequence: TGTGCCAGCAGTGACAGGGTCGGCACTGAAGCTTTCTTT.

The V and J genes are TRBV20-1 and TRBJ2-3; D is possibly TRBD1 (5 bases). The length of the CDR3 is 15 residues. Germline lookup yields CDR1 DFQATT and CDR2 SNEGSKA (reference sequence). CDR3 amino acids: CSWGMTPANTDTQYF. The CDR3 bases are TGCAGCTGGGGCATGACGCCGGCAAACACAGATACGCAGTATTTT.

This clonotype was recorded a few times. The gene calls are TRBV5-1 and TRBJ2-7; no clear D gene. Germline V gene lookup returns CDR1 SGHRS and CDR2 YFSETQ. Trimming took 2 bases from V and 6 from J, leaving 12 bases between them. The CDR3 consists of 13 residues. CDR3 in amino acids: CASSLAGLGEQYF. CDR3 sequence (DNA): TGCGCCAGCAGCTTAGCAGGCCTCGGCGAGCAGTACTTC.

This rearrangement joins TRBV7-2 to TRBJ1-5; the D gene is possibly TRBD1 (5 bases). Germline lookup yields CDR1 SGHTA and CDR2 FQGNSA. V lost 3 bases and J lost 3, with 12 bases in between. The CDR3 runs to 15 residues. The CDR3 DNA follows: TGTGCCAGCAGCTTCGCCCAGGGAGACAATCAGCCCCAGCATTTT. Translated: CASSFAQGDNQPQHF.

In DNA, the CDR3 is TGTGCCAGCAACCCTACAGGGGTTAGCCCCTACGAGCAGTACTTC. Its protein product is CASNPTGVSPYEQYF. The chain recombines TRBV5-6 with TRBJ2-7, with 7 bases that match TRBD1. The CDR3 is 15 amino acids. Trimming at V came to 6 bases and at J to 2 bases, leaving 11 bases not matched to a gene. Germline V gene data show CDR1 as SGHDT and CDR2 as YYEEEE.

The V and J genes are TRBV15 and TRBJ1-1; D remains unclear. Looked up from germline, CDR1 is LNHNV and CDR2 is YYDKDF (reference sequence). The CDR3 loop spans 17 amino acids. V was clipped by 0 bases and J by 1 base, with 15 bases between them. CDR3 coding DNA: TGTGCCACCAGCAGAGATCTGGTCACCCTGGGGAACACTGAAGCTTTCTTT. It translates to CATSRDLVTLGNTEAFF.

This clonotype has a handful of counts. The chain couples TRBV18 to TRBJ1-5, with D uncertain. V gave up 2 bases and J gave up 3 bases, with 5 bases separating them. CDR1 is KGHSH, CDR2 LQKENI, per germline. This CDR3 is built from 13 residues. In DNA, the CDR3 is TGTGCCAGCTCACCAGGGAACAATCAGCCCCAGCATTTT. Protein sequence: CASSPGNNQPQHF.

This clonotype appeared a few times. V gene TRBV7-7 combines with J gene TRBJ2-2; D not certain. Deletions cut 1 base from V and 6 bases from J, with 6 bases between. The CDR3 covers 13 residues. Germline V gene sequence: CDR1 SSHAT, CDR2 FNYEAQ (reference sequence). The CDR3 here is CASSLDTAGELFF. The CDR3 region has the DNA TGTGCCAGCAGCTTAGATACGGCCGGGGAGCTGTTTTTT.

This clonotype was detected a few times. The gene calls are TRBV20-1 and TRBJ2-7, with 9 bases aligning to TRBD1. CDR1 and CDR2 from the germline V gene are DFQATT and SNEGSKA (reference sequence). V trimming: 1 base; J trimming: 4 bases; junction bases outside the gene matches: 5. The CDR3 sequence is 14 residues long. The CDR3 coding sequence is TGCAGTGCTAGAGCCGGGACAGGGTTTTACGAGCAGTACTTC. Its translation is CSARAGTGFYEQYF.

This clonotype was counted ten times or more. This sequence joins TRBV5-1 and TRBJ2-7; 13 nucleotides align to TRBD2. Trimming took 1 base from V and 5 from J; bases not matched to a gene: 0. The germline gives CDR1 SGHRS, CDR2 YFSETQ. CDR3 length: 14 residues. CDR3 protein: CASSLTSGGDEQYV. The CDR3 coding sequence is TGCGCCAGCAGCTTGACTAGCGGGGGGGACGAGCAGTACGTC.

The chain's CDR3 is CASNLSTGKLKEQYF. The DNA of the CDR3 is TGTGCCAGCAACCTCTCCACAGGGAAGCTCAAGGAGCAGTACTTC. The chain joins TRBV12-3 or TRBV12-4 to TRBJ2-7; D is perhaps TRBD1 (6 bases). The CDR3 sequence is 15 residues long. The germline V and J ends were trimmed by 7 bases and 7 bases, with 23 bases remaining between them.

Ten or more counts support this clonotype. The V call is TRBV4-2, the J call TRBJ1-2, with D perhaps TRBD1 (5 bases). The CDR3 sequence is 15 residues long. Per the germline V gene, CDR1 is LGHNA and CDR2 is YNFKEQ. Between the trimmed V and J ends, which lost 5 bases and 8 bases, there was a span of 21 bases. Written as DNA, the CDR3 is TGTGCCAGCAGCTCCCGGGGCGGGGAAGCTGGGGGCTACACCTTC. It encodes CASSSRGGEAGGYTF.